This TCR beta chain was identified during a study of shared clonotypes between healthy human individuals. Study-wide context: Each donor had three CD4 naive, three CD4 memory, two CD8 naive and one CD8 memory plate.

Adult donors, all healthy and HIV-negative, had no recent acute infections or vaccinations. The CDR3 is 11 amino acids. Trimming pared 6 bases from V and 6 bases from J, leaving 8 bases between. The germline V gene encodes CDR1 SNHLY and CDR2 FYNNEI. Under the authors' procedure: Filtering differed because ImmunoSEQ produced junction-only sequences that carried no quality scores. Generated by immunoSEQ multiplex PCR, the TCRdb table keeps only in-frame clones and is missing some. That table furnishes V, J and clone size, whereas the DNA furnished D and trimming. The sample lists fewer than 350,000 clones, around 87% seen once, with around 15% in the top ten.

This clonotype originated in a young man in good health. The rearrangement uses TRBV2 and TRBJ1-1; D is ambiguous. The sequenced sample consisted of memory CD8+ T cells sorted from blood. The subset was: CD45RO+ cells pooled with CCR7-negative TemRA cells. The CDR3 DNA reads as TGTGCCAGCAGGGGAGTACCTGAAGCTTTCTTT. Translated: CASRGVPEAFF. Full variable domain (missing parts from reference TRBV2 and TRBJ1-1): EPEVTQTPSHQVTQMGQEVILRCVPISNHLYFYWYRQILGQKVEFLVSFYNNEISEKSEIFDDQFSVERPDGSNFTLKIRSTKLEDSAMYFCASRGVPEAFFGQGTRLTVV.